The 23 T cell receptor beta chains reported below all come from one sample, sequenced in a study of blood T cell repertoires in COVID-19. Here immunoSEQ multiplex PCR was the method, and the copy in TCRdb shows in-frame clones only, minus some. The top ten hold 0.5% to 0.6% of the sample, which has 150,000 to 200,000 clones, around 90% seen once. The specimen sequenced was peripheral blood. The receptors come from a man aged 45-65 years with acute or convalescent COVID-19.

The chain combines TRBV11-1 with TRBJ2-3, with TRBD2 as a possible D gene (5 bases). This CDR3 has 14 residues. CDR1 is SGHAT and CDR2 is FQDESV in the germline V gene (reference sequence). V was pared by 5 bases and J by 0 bases, with 9 bases between. The CDR3: CASSVRTSTDTQYF. The CDR3 DNA reads as TGTGCCAGCAGCGTCCGGACTAGCACAGATACGCAGTATTTT.

This chain joins TRBV2 and TRBJ1-5; 7 nucleotides match TRBD1. The CDR3 sequence is 15 residues long. With V trimmed by 5 bases and J by 5 bases, 9 bases remained unmatched. Germline CDR1 SNHLY, CDR2 FYNNEI. As DNA, the CDR3 is TGTGCCAGCAGTAGGGACAGTGTGACGGATCAGCCCCAGCATTTT. This translates into CASSRDSVTDQPQHF.

V usage is TRBV5-1 and J usage is TRBJ1-2, with a weak D call TRBD1 (5 bases). CDR1 is SGHRS and CDR2 is YFSETQ in the germline V gene. Trimming pared 4 bases from V and 2 bases from J, leaving 12 bases between. The CDR3 runs to 14 residues. The CDR3 spells CASSGGEGNYGYTF. In DNA, the CDR3 is TGCGCCAGCAGCGGGGGGGAAGGAAACTATGGCTACACCTTC.

The genes are TRBV9 and TRBJ1-3; TRBD1 aligns across 9 bases. Looked up from germline, CDR1 is SGDLS and CDR2 is YYNGEE. The CDR3 spans 14 residues. Trimming removed 4 bases from V and 11 bases from J; junction bases left unmatched: 10. The DNA of the CDR3 is TGTGCCAGCAGCCAGTCGGGACAGGGTCCCGCCATATATTTT. Translation gives CASSQSGQGPAIYF. The complete variable domain, with remaining parts taken from reference TRBV9 and TRBJ1-3, reads DSGVTQTPKHLITATGQRVTLRCSPRSGDLSVYWYQQSLDQGLQFLIQYYNGEERAKGNILERFSAQQFPDLHSELNLSSLELGDSALYFCASSQSGQGPAIYFGEGSWLTVV.

CDR3: CASSDTGQGQPQHF. In DNA, the CDR3 is TGTGCCAGCTCGGACACTGGGCAGGGTCAGCCCCAGCATTTT. The chain carries TRBV18 and TRBJ1-5; weak D call: TRBD1 (5 bases). V lost 6 bases, J lost 6 bases, and 15 bases lay in between. Germline V CDR1 and CDR2: KGHSH, LQKENI. The CDR3 runs 14 residues.

As DNA, the CDR3 is TGCGCCAGCAGCCCGACGGGAGGGATAAGGTACAATGAGCAGTTCTTC. Translation: CASSPTGGIRYNEQFF. V and J are TRBV4-3 and TRBJ2-1, with 8 nucleotides matching TRBD2. The CDR3 is 16 residues long. V shed 4 bases and J 4 bases; nucleotides not matched to a gene: 9. The germline V gene has CDR1 LGHNA and CDR2 YSLEER.

In DNA, the CDR3 is TGTGCCAGCAGCCGCTCCAGAGATACGCAGTATTTT. This gives the protein CASSRSRDTQYF. The V call is TRBV11-2, the J call TRBJ2-3; no clear D gene. Trimming shortened V by 5 bases and J by 5 bases, and 8 bases separated the two germline ends. Per the germline V gene, CDR1 is SGHAT and CDR2 is FQNNGV. The CDR3 spans 12 residues.

The V and J genes are TRBV3-1 (or the pseudogene TRBV3-2) and TRBJ1-6, with TRBD1 identical over 9 bases. This CDR3 contains 15 residues. The trim removed 2 bases at V and 9 bases at J, leaving 5 bases unmatched. CDR1 and CDR2 from the germline V gene are LGHDT and YNNKEL (reference sequence). This CDR3 is CASSQTGGLLSPLHF. CDR3 coding DNA: TGTGCCAGCAGCCAAACAGGGGGCTTACTTTCACCCCTCCACTTT.

This clone was seen a single time. The chain combines TRBV4-1 with TRBJ2-3; TRBD1 matches 9 bases. CDR3 length: 16 residues. The ends lost 3 bases at V and 2 bases at J; junction bases unmatched: 6. Germline CDR1 and CDR2: MGHRA and YSYEKL. The CDR3, as DNA: TGCGCCAGCAGCCAGGCCGGGACAGGGTACACAGATACGCAGTATTTT. Its protein product is CASSQAGTGYTDTQYF.

The V call is TRBV30, the J call TRBJ2-3, with a tentative D call TRBD2 (5 bases). Germline assignment: CDR1 GTSNPN and CDR2 SVGIG (reference sequence). The CDR3 totals 13 residues. V was clipped by 3 bases and J by 4 bases, with 11 bases between them. CDR3 coding DNA: TGTGCCTGGAGGTCCAACGGGGCAGATACGCAGTATTTT. Encoded protein: CAWRSNGADTQYF.

This clone was counted a few times. This chain links TRBV18 with TRBJ2-1, with D possibly TRBD1 on 6 matching bases. The germline gives CDR1 KGHSH, CDR2 LQKENI. The CDR3 loop spans 14 amino acids. Trimming took 6 bases from V and 2 from J, leaving 11 bases between them. The CDR3 spells CASSTGNAYNEQFF. Here the CDR3 DNA reads TGTGCCAGCTCCACAGGGAATGCCTACAATGAGCAGTTCTTC.

The chain combines TRBV7-3 with TRBJ2-1; tentatively, D is TRBD1 (5 bases). Germline V lookup: CDR1 SGHTA, CDR2 FQGTGA. Trimming left V 0 bases short and J 8 bases short, with 8 bases between. The CDR3 loop spans 13 amino acids. The CDR3 DNA sequence: TGTGCCAGCAGCTTAACGTTAGGGGATGAGCAGTTCTTC. It yields the protein CASSLTLGDEQFF.

The chain has TRBV7-2 and TRBJ1-5; D gene ambiguous. The CDR3 is 15 residues long. The V end lost 1 base, the J end lost 3 bases, and 10 bases lay between the germline ends. Germline lookup yields CDR1 SGHTA and CDR2 FQGNSA. CDR3 residues: CASSLVGRNNQPQHF. The CDR3 DNA is TGTGCCAGCAGCTTAGTGGGCAGGAACAATCAGCCCCAGCATTTT.

The J gene is TRBJ2-6, the V gene TRBV27; 12 bases map to TRBD1. Germline loops: CDR1 MNHEY, CDR2 SMNVEV (reference sequence). The J segment lost 5 bases and the V segment lost 3 bases, leaving 14 bases of the junction unmatched. The CDR3 is made up of 20 amino acids. The CDR3 loop reads CASSFGPRGTGGSWANVLTF. The CDR3 coding sequence is TGTGCCAGCAGTTTTGGACCCCGCGGGACAGGGGGCTCATGGGCCAACGTCCTGACTTTC.

The V gene is TRBV5-4, the J gene TRBJ2-7; maybe TRBD2 (5 bases). Germline CDR1 reads SGHNT; CDR2 reads YYREEE (reference sequence). This CDR3 contains 15 residues. Between the trimmed V and J ends, which lost 5 bases and 6 bases, there was a span of 21 bases. CDR3 region: CASRTWGGGQREQYV. Written as DNA, the CDR3 is TGTGCCAGCAGGACATGGGGTGGAGGTCAACGCGAGCAGTACGTC.

The V call is TRBV7-9, the J call TRBJ1-1; 12 nucleotides line up with TRBD1. The CDR3 sequence is 16 residues long. Looked up from germline, CDR1 is SEHNR and CDR2 is FQNEAQ (reference sequence). With V trimmed by 4 bases and J by 3 bases, 6 bases remained unmatched. The CDR3 protein is CASSSRDRGHDTEAFF. The CDR3 coding sequence is TGTGCCAGCAGCTCCCGGGACAGGGGGCACGACACTGAAGCTTTCTTT.

This chain links TRBV27 with TRBJ1-1, with 8 nucleotides matching TRBD1. Trimming cost V 6 bases and J 2 bases; bases outside gene matches: 17. The CDR3 totals 18 residues. Germline values: CDR1 MNHEY, CDR2 SMNVEV (reference sequence). Here the CDR3 reads CASSSKTWTGSSNTEAFF. The CDR3, as DNA: TGTGCCAGCAGCAGTAAAACCTGGACAGGGAGCTCCAACACTGAAGCTTTCTTT.

The chain links TRBV5-5 to TRBJ1-6, with D possibly TRBD1 on 6 matching bases. The germline gives CDR1 SGHKS, CDR2 YYEKEE (reference sequence). The CDR3 loop spans 16 amino acids. The V gene lost 2 bases and the J gene lost 7 bases, with 16 bases spanning the gap. Here the CDR3 DNA reads TGTGCCAGCAGCTTCCCGGACAGCCTCGGGAATTCACCCCTCCACTTT. Its translation is CASSFPDSLGNSPLHF.

V is TRBV5-5 and J is TRBJ1-3; D remains ambiguous. Germline CDR1 is SGHKS and CDR2 is YYEKEE (reference sequence). This CDR3 spans 17 amino acids. Between the trimmed V and J ends, which lost 4 bases and 0 bases, there was a span of 17 bases. The CDR3 DNA is TGTGCCAGCAGCGGCTGGGAGAACTCCGTCTCTGGAAACACCATATATTTT. Amino acids: CASSGWENSVSGNTIYF.

The V and J genes are TRBV6-5 and TRBJ2-5; D is possibly TRBD2 (5 bases). Germline CDR1 MNHEY, CDR2 SVGAGI. V shed 6 bases and J shed 4 bases, with 6 bases lying between them. The CDR3 spans 11 residues. The CDR3 loop reads CASRRGETQYF. CDR3 DNA: TGTGCCAGCAGACGGGGAGAGACCCAGTACTTC.

Comment on this clone: Other nucleotide sequences from this sample produce the same CDR3. The chain links TRBV2 to TRBJ1-1; D ambiguous. Deletions cut 4 bases from V and 1 base from J, with 10 bases between. CDR3 size: 14 residues. From germline, CDR1 is SNHLY and CDR2 FYNNEI. This CDR3 is CASSVRQENTEAFF. CDR3 in DNA: TGTGCCAGCAGTGTAAGGCAGGAGAACACTGAAGCTTTCTTT.

The chain combines TRBV7-2 with TRBJ2-3; D remains unclear. The CDR3 is 14 amino acids. The ends were cut back, 5 bases at V and 2 bases at J, with 11 bases in the middle. Germline CDR1 SGHTA, CDR2 FQGNSA. DNA of the CDR3: TGTGCCAGCAGCCAGTCTAGGAACACAGATACGCAGTATTTT. Protein: CASSQSRNTDTQYF.

The rearrangement joins TRBV13 to TRBJ1-1; D is unresolved. The length of the CDR3 is 13 residues. V lost 1 base and J 6 bases, leaving 9 bases between the germline ends. Germline V CDR1 and CDR2: PRHDT, FYEKMQ (reference sequence). The CDR3 DNA reads TGTGCCAGCAGCTTAGAACAGACCCCTGAAGCTTTCTTT. Encoded protein: CASSLEQTPEAFF.